Below are 3 T cell receptor beta chains sequenced from a single sample in a study of cytomegalovirus exposure and HLA in healthy donors. PCR involved 60 Vbeta and 13 Jbeta primers. Method: immunoSEQ multiplex PCR; TCRdb's copy keeps in-frame clones and lacks some. The data contain some 250,000 clones, 75% to 85% of them seen just once; the ten biggest clones take up 7% to 9%. Sequenced sample: PBMCs. All receptors derive from a woman aged 60 to 75 in good health and CMV-seropositive.

CDR3 bases: TGTGCCAGCAGCCCTGACAGTAACTATGGCTACACCTTC. Its translation: CASSPDSNYGYTF. V and J are TRBV7-3 and TRBJ1-2, with D perhaps matching TRBD1 (5 bases). V shed 5 bases and J shed 1 base, with 8 bases lying between them. The CDR3 consists of 13 residues. Germline values: CDR1 SGHTA, CDR2 FQGTGA.

This sequence joins TRBV7-9 and TRBJ1-4; 10 positions match TRBD1. The V segment lost 3 bases and the J segment 6 bases; nucleotides outside the gene matches: 4. Germline V gives CDR1 SEHNR, CDR2 FQNEAQ (reference sequence). The CDR3 spans 15 residues. CDR3 nucleotide sequence: TGTGCCAGCAGCTTTGGGACAGGGGCGGATGAAAAACTGTTTTTT. Translated, it gives CASSFGTGADEKLFF.

On this clone: The junction differs from germline at one of its ends, possibly a read error. The chain couples TRBV7-9 to TRBJ2-1, with 7 positions matching TRBD1. The germline V gene encodes CDR1 SEHNR and CDR2 FQNEAQ (reference sequence). This CDR3 has 16 amino acids. The CDR3, as DNA: TGTTCCAGCAGCTTTGGACAGGTCCGGCACTACAATGAGCAGTTCTTC. Its protein is CSSSFGQVRHYNEQFF. Full variable domain (rest looked up from reference TRBV7-9 and TRBJ2-1): DTGVSQNPRHKITKRGQNVTFRCDPISEHNRLYWYRQTLGQGPEFLTYFQNEAQLEKSRLLSDRFSAERPKGSFSTLEIQRTEQGDSAMYLCSSSFGQVRHYNEQFFGPGTRLTVL.